The rows below give T cell receptor beta chains drawn from one sample of a study of technical replicates of blood from a handful of donors. Assay: immunoSEQ multiplex PCR; the TCRdb copy retains only in-frame clones and omits some. The data hold approximately 94,000 clones, with 90% to 97% observed a single time. Sequencing was done on a sample of T cells isolated from PBMCs. The receptors were gathered from a human donor in good health. Both conserved end residues are trimmed from each CDR3. Fields, in order: clone size, V gene, J gene, CDR3 protein. The size of a clone is reported for some rows only, either as once, few or many, or as a class for expanded clones.

abundance: .; v_gene: TRBV27; j_gene: TRBJ1-1; CDR3aa: ASSLSGTGTGTNTEAF
abundance: .; v_gene: TRBV21-1; j_gene: TRBJ1-3; CDR3aa: ASSKESGKSSGNTIY
abundance: .; v_gene: TRBV14; j_gene: TRBJ1-1; CDR3aa: ASSQVAAMNTEAF
abundance: .; v_gene: TRBV7-9; j_gene: TRBJ2-1; CDR3aa: ASSGLRSYNEQF
abundance: .; v_gene: TRBV6-1; j_gene: TRBJ2-3; CDR3aa: AGRSGRMLDTQY
abundance: .; v_gene: TRBV10-3; j_gene: TRBJ2-1; CDR3aa: AISIRRDLSSYNEQF
abundance: .; v_gene: TRBV7-2; j_gene: TRBJ2-7; CDR3aa: ASSLDSAYEQY
abundance: .; v_gene: TRBV19; j_gene: TRBJ1-5; CDR3aa: AVDSGTQPQH
abundance: .; v_gene: TRBV29-1; j_gene: TRBJ2-7; CDR3aa: SVGQGVGYEQY
abundance: .; v_gene: TRBV19; j_gene: TRBJ2-1; CDR3aa: ASSMGLVNEQF
abundance: .; v_gene: TRBV5-4; j_gene: TRBJ1-3; CDR3aa: AGRTTGVGNTIY
abundance: .; v_gene: TRBV9; j_gene: TRBJ2-7; CDR3aa: ASSGGGGYEQY
abundance: once; v_gene: TRBV5-6; j_gene: TRBJ2-7; CDR3aa: ASSSNTFYEQY
abundance: .; v_gene: TRBV4-1; j_gene: TRBJ2-1; CDR3aa: ASSQGTSGALYLYNEQF
abundance: .; v_gene: TRBV11-2; j_gene: TRBJ1-1; CDR3aa: ASSLTTQAF
abundance: .; v_gene: TRBV5-4; j_gene: TRBJ2-2; CDR3aa: ASSLVSTGELF
abundance: .; v_gene: TRBV11-3; j_gene: TRBJ2-1; CDR3aa: ASSASLAFSYNEQF
abundance: .; v_gene: TRBV5-1; j_gene: TRBJ1-5; CDR3aa: ASSITGGNQPQH
abundance: .; v_gene: TRBV6-6; j_gene: TRBJ1-1; CDR3aa: ASSYSSLGEAF
abundance: .; v_gene: TRBV14; j_gene: TRBJ2-7; CDR3aa: ASRQGGGAHEQY
abundance: .; v_gene: TRBV9; j_gene: TRBJ1-1; CDR3aa: ASSVGSGGLSEAF
abundance: .; v_gene: TRBV9; j_gene: TRBJ2-3; CDR3aa: ASSAGQGAGGGDTQY
abundance: .; v_gene: TRBV5-1; j_gene: TRBJ2-1; CDR3aa: ASSLGGDNNNEQF
abundance: .; v_gene: TRBV19; j_gene: TRBJ1-2; CDR3aa: ASSRKTRDYGYT
abundance: once; v_gene: TRBV4-1; j_gene: TRBJ2-1; CDR3aa: ASSQLGLASYNEQF
abundance: .; v_gene: TRBV6-5; j_gene: TRBJ2-7; CDR3aa: ASSYRDRGYEQY
abundance: .; v_gene: TRBV5-1; j_gene: TRBJ1-1; CDR3aa: ASSLDEGRTEAF
abundance: .; v_gene: TRBV7-9; j_gene: TRBJ2-3; CDR3aa: ASSPFFGRADTQY
abundance: .; v_gene: TRBV25-1; j_gene: TRBJ2-1; CDR3aa: ASSPQGNNEQF
abundance: .; v_gene: TRBV29-1; j_gene: TRBJ2-1; CDR3aa: SVDLAGADFDEQF
abundance: .; v_gene: TRBV6-5; j_gene: TRBJ2-3; CDR3aa: ASTVSGSTDTQY
abundance: .; v_gene: TRBV6-5; j_gene: TRBJ2-7; CDR3aa: ASSRLDSPSYEQY
abundance: .; v_gene: TRBV2; j_gene: TRBJ2-7; CDR3aa: ASRDDRPYEQY
abundance: .; v_gene: TRBV27; j_gene: TRBJ1-1; CDR3aa: ASNFGVNTEAF
abundance: .; v_gene: TRBV29-1; j_gene: TRBJ2-5; CDR3aa: SVGLMRERRETQY
abundance: .; v_gene: TRBV7-2; j_gene: TRBJ2-5; CDR3aa: ASSLSLGRKTQY
abundance: .; v_gene: TRBV27; j_gene: TRBJ2-3; CDR3aa: ASSVGEGYTQY